The 14 T cell receptor beta chains below all came from one sample that was sequenced in a study of T cells in Graves' hyperthyroidism and ophthalmopathy. Researchers amplified the TCR beta CDR3 regions from RNA transcripts. Initially, a first-round RT-PCR of the TCR CDR3 employed the HTBI primer set. Using its own MiXCR run on the multiplex PCR reads, TCRdb lists one record per CDR3 protein. The table records some 400,000 distinct CDR3 sequences, roughly 14% of them present only once. Sequenced: blood. These receptors were taken from a woman in her sixties with Graves' hyperthyroidism.

This clonotype appeared many times. This sequence joins TRBV30 and TRBJ2-7; perhaps TRBD1 as D (5 bases). Germline V gene lookup returns CDR1 GTSNPN and CDR2 SVGIG (reference sequence). V lost 0 bases and J 3 bases, leaving 21 bases between the germline ends. The CDR3 is 17 amino acids. CDR3 nucleotide sequence: TGTGCCTGGAGTGTCCGTGGGGCGGTAGGTATTCGCTACGAGCAGTACTTC. Its protein is CAWSVRGAVGIRYEQYF.

This clonotype was observed many times. V and J are TRBV30 and TRBJ1-5; no firm D call. The CDR3 extends over 13 amino acids. V shed 1 base and J shed 3 bases, with 7 bases lying between them. The germline gives CDR1 GTSNPN, CDR2 SVGIG (reference sequence). DNA for the CDR3: TGTGCCTGGAGTGCACTGCACAATCAGCCCCAGCATTTT. Translated, it gives CAWSALHNQPQHF.

This clonotype was recorded many times. The rearrangement uses TRBV12-3 or TRBV12-4 and TRBJ2-7, with D possibly TRBD1 on 6 matching bases. CDR3 size: 11 residues. Trimming took 5 bases from V and 9 from J, leaving 11 bases between them. CDR3: CASSPQGRQYF. The CDR3 DNA reads TGTGCCAGCAGTCCCCAGGGGCGGCAGTACTTC.

This clonotype was observed at least ten times. This sequence joins TRBV11-2 and TRBJ2-1; TRBD2 aligns across 11 bases. CDR3 length: 13 residues. J was trimmed by 10 bases and V by 7 bases; bases with no gene match: 6. CDR1 is SGHAT, CDR2 FQNNGV, per germline. The CDR3 loop reads CASNRLAGMEQFF. CDR3 coding DNA: TGTGCCAGCAACAGACTAGCGGGAATGGAGCAGTTCTTC. Full variable domain (remainder filled in from reference TRBV11-2 and TRBJ2-1): EAGVAQSPRYKIIEKRQSVAFWCNPISGHATLYWYQQILGQGPKLLIQFQNNGVVDDSQLPKDRFSAERLKGVDSTLKIQPAKLEDSAVYLCASNRLAGMEQFFGPGTRLTVL.

This clonotype was recorded at least ten times. The gene calls are TRBV20-1 and TRBJ2-3; the match to TRBD2 covers 10 bases. The length of the CDR3 is 16 residues. Unmatched junction bases numbered 6, after V lost 0 bases and J lost 3 bases. Germline V gene sequence: CDR1 DFQATT, CDR2 SNEGSKA (reference sequence). The CDR3 region is CSARDWEAGGTDTQYF. For the CDR3, the DNA is TGCAGTGCTAGAGATTGGGAAGCGGGAGGGACAGATACGCAGTATTTT.

There are many counts of this clonotype. An end of the junction differs from the germline gene, which may be a read error. The chain uses TRBV5-1 and TRBJ2-1; D is unresolved. The CDR3 extends over 13 amino acids. Per germline, CDR1 SGHRS and CDR2 YFSETQ. The CDR3 DNA reads as TGTGCCAGCAGCTTAGATGGGTACAATGAGCAGTTCTTC. Its translation is CASSLDGYNEQFF. The full variable domain, rest sourced from reference TRBV5-1 and TRBJ2-1, is KAGVTQTPRYLIKTRGQQVTLSCSPISGHRSVSWYQQTPGQGLQFLFEYFSETQRNKGNFPGRFSGRQFSNSRSEMNVSTLELGDSALYLCASSLDGYNEQFFGPGTRLTVL.

This clonotype was observed at least ten times. V and J are TRBV6-2 or TRBV6-3 and TRBJ2-7; D is unclear. The CDR3 sequence is 15 residues long. Between the trimmed V and J ends, which lost 4 bases and 3 bases, there was a span of 16 bases. Germline V gene sequence: CDR1 MNHEY, CDR2 SVGEGT. CDR3 in DNA: TGTGCCAGCAGTTCATCTATTTCCGGGTTCTACGAGCAGTACTTC. It codes for CASSSSISGFYEQYF.

The rearrangement links TRBV3-1 to TRBJ1-4; 7 bases match TRBD1. In germline, CDR1 is LGHDT, CDR2 YNNKEL (reference sequence). Losses at the gene ends were 5 bases for V and 6 bases for J; bases not matched to a gene: 6. The CDR3 sequence is 14 residues long. CDR3 nucleotides: TGTGCCAGCAGCAGCAGGGGGGGAGATGAAAAACTGTTTTTT. Its protein product is CASSSRGGDEKLFF.

The chain joins TRBV12-3 or TRBV12-4 to TRBJ1-1; TRBD1 matches at 7 bases. V dropped 3 bases and J dropped 11; count of bases not matched to a gene: 9. This CDR3 has 13 amino acids. The CDR3 spells CASSFRDSVAAFF. In nucleotides, the CDR3 is TGTGCCAGCAGTTTCCGGGACAGCGTAGCTGCTTTCTTT.

Many counts were recorded for this clonotype. V is TRBV7-9 and J is TRBJ2-1; 10 bases line up with TRBD1. After removal of 6 bases from V and 4 bases from J, the junction contained 15 bases not matched to a gene. Germline V CDR1 and CDR2: SEHNR, FQNEAQ (reference sequence). This CDR3 has 18 residues. CDR3 loop: CASSPGQGGTFLYNEQFF. In nucleotides, the CDR3 is TGTGCCAGCAGTCCCGGACAGGGGGGAACCTTCCTTTACAATGAGCAGTTCTTC.

The chain links TRBV5-4 to TRBJ2-3, with 11 positions matching TRBD2. V lost 4 bases to trimming and J lost 5 bases; unmatched junction nucleotides: 6. The CDR3 contains 15 residues. Germline V gene sequence: CDR1 SGHNT, CDR2 YYREEE (reference sequence). The CDR3, as DNA: TGTGCCAGCAGCCCCATAGCGGGAGGGGGAGATACGCAGTATTTT. This codes for CASSPIAGGGDTQYF.

The gene calls are TRBV19 and TRBJ1-5; 7 bases match TRBD1. CDR1 is LNHDA and CDR2 is SQIVND in the germline V gene (reference sequence). V shed 6 bases, J shed 5 bases, and the junction held 1 base outside the gene matches. There are 12 residues in the CDR3. The CDR3 sequence is CASRTGYQPQHF. CDR3 in DNA: TGTGCCAGTAGGACAGGGTATCAGCCCCAGCATTTT. Filled out from reference TRBV19 and TRBJ1-5, the complete variable domain reads DGGITQSPKYLFRKEGQNVTLSCEQNLNHDAMYWYRQDPGQGLRLIYYSQIVNDFQKGDIAEGYSVSREKKESFPLTVTSAQKNPTAFYLCASRTGYQPQHFGDGTRLSIL.

This clonotype was counted many times. As DNA, the CDR3 is TGTGCCAGCAGTTTACGAAGGTCAGGGGGAGGCTACACCTTC. Translated: CASSLRRSGGGYTF. The chain recombines TRBV12-3 or TRBV12-4 with TRBJ1-2; 7 bases line up with TRBD1. The CDR3 is made up of 14 amino acids. Losses at the gene ends were 2 bases for V and 8 bases for J; bases not matched to a gene: 8.

The count of this clonotype is one. A clone one base away is much larger, so this may be a read error. This sequence joins TRBV10-3 and TRBJ1-3; weak D call: TRBD1 (6 bases). V was shortened by 6 bases and J by 4 bases, with 16 bases between the two germline ends. The CDR3 consists of 15 residues. Per germline, CDR1 ENHRY and CDR2 SYGVKD. CDR3 sequence: CAISEQGIEGNTIYF. CDR3 coding DNA: TGTGCCATCAGCGAACAGGGAATCGAGGGAAACACCATATATTTT.